A single sample is the source of the 8 T cell receptor beta chains below, sequenced in a study of PD-1 blockade in classical Hodgkin lymphoma. Relapses following autologous stem cell transplantation were seen in all patients, with brentuximab vedotin exposure varying. Data came from immunoSEQ multiplex PCR; TCRdb stores just in-frame clones and leaves some out. The repertoire has tens of thousands of clones, about 86% of them found once; the top ten carry 7.7%. Material: peripheral blood mononuclear cells (PBMCs), obtained before the second cycle of nivolumab. All receptors derive from a human donor with classical Hodgkin lymphoma.

This clone was counted between two and nine times. This chain joins TRBV29-1 and TRBJ2-5; possibly TRBD1 or TRBD2 for D (5 bases each). The CDR3 loop spans 13 amino acids. Per germline, CDR1 SQVTM and CDR2 ANQGSEA. V lost 3 bases, J lost 0 bases, and 8 bases lay in between. CDR3 sequence reads: CSVEGTYQETQYF. The CDR3 DNA follows: TGCAGCGTTGAGGGGACCTACCAAGAGACCCAGTACTTC.

The chain combines TRBV7-9 with TRBJ2-7; the match to TRBD1 covers 7 bases. This CDR3 is 14 amino acids long. The junction had 5 bases not matched to a gene; V was cut back by 3 bases and J by 3 bases. Germline CDR1 reads SEHNR; CDR2 reads FQNEAQ (reference sequence). The CDR3 bases are TGTGCCAGCAGCTTCCTGACAGGGAACTACGAGCAGTACTTC. This gives the protein CASSFLTGNYEQYF.

The chain joins TRBV5-1 to TRBJ2-5; 7 positions match TRBD1. V dropped 5 bases and J dropped 0; count of bases not matched to a gene: 10. The CDR3 is 16 residues long. Germline CDR1 SGHRS, CDR2 YFSETQ. The CDR3 region is CASRGEQGPYQETQYF. The CDR3 nucleotides read TGCGCCAGCAGGGGAGAACAGGGGCCTTACCAAGAGACCCAGTACTTC.

The gene calls are TRBV5-1 and TRBJ2-3; 11 nucleotides line up with TRBD2. The trim removed 0 bases at V and 2 bases at J, leaving 5 bases unmatched. This CDR3 has 17 residues. The germline gives CDR1 SGHRS, CDR2 YFSETQ. The CDR3 spells CASSLEGLAGFTDTQYF. The CDR3 region has the DNA TGCGCCAGCAGCTTGGAAGGACTAGCGGGTTTCACAGATACGCAGTATTTT.

The genes are TRBV15 and TRBJ1-2; the D is unclear. Germline V lookup: CDR1 LNHNV, CDR2 YYDKDF (reference sequence). This CDR3 has 13 amino acids. V lost 1 base and J lost 8, with 11 bases in between. This CDR3 is CATSRVIRSGYTF. DNA for the CDR3: TGTGCCACCAGCAGAGTGATACGGTCGGGCTACACCTTC. Supplemented by reference TRBV15 and TRBJ1-2, the full variable domain reads DAMVIQNPRYQVTQFGKPVTLSCSQTLNHNVMYWYQQKSSQAPKLLFHYYDKDFNNEADTPDNFQSRRPNTSFCFLDIRSPGLGDTAMYLCATSRVIRSGYTFGSGTRLTVV.

The genes are TRBV21-1 and TRBJ2-3; the table's D call TRBD2 went unverified against the DNA. TRBV21-1 is termed a pseudogene. This CDR3 has 18 amino acids. The CDR3, as DNA: TGTGCCAGCAGCAAAGTAGTCAGGCCTAGCGGACACACAGATACGCAGTATTTT. It translates to CASSKVVRPSGHTDTQYF.

The chain couples TRBV10-3 to TRBJ1-2; D not certain. The CDR3 totals 12 residues. V lost 6 bases to trimming and J lost 5 bases, with 10 bases between them. Germline values: CDR1 ENHRY, CDR2 SYGVKD. The DNA for the CDR3 is TGTGCCATCAGCGCCTTCGATTATGGCTACACCTTC. Translating it yields CAISAFDYGYTF.

This clone has just one count. J is TRBJ1-1 and V is TRBV25-1, with D hard to call. The length of the CDR3 is 12 residues. CDR1 MGHDK and CDR2 SYGVNS come from the germline V gene. V was trimmed by 2 bases and J by 1 base, leaving 2 bases between them. CDR3 sequence: CASSEPNTEAFF. CDR3 sequence (DNA): TGTGCCAGCAGTGAACCGAACACTGAAGCTTTCTTT. The full variable domain, rest sourced from reference TRBV25-1 and TRBJ1-1, is EADIYQTPRYLVIGTGKKITLECSQTMGHDKMYWYQQDPGMELHLIHYSYGVNSTEKGDLSSESTVSRIRTEHFPLTLESARPSHTSQYLCASSEPNTEAFFGQGTRLTVV.